This T cell receptor (beta chain) was recovered during a study of blood T cell repertoires in COVID-19. Turning to the study itself: The analysed material was cDNA or gDNA that came from T cells, B-cell-depleted T cells, or PBMCs.

V was pared by 8 bases and J by 0 bases, with 10 bases between. The CDR3 extends over 13 amino acids. Germline V CDR1 and CDR2: MNHEY, SVGAGI. Original analysis: Using reference gene primer amplification, nucleated cell counts were estimated. The repertoire was sequenced with immunoSEQ multiplex PCR; TCRdb's copy has only in-frame clones and lacks some. V, J and clone size reflect that table, while D and trimming were determined from the DNA. Here the sample spans approximately 210,000 clones, under 95% being singletons. What was sequenced was peripheral blood. The chain joins TRBV6-5 to TRBJ1-1; possibly TRBD1 for D (6 bases). The clonotype was recovered from a man younger than 40 with acute or convalescent COVID-19. The CDR3 coding sequence is TGTGCCAGCGGCGGGGGGCTGAACACTGAAGCTTTCTTT. Its protein product is CASGGGLNTEAFF.